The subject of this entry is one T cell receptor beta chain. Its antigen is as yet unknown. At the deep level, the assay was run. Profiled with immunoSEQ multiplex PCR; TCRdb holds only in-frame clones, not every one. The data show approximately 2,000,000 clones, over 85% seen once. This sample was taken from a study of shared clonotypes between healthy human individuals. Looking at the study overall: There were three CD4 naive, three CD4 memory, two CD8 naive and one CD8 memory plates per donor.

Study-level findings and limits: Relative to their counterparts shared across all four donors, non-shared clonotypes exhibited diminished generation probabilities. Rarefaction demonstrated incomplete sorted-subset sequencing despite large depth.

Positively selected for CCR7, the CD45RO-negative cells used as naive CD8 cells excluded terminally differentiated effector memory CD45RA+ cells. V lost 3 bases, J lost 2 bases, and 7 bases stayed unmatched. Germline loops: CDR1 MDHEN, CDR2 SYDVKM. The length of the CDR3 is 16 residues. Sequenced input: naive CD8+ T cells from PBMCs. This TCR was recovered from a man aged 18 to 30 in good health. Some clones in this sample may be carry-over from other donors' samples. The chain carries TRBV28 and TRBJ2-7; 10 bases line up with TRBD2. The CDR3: CASSLVGTSGTYEQYF. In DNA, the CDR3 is TGTGCCAGCAGTTTGGTGGGCACTAGCGGGACCTACGAGCAGTACTTC.